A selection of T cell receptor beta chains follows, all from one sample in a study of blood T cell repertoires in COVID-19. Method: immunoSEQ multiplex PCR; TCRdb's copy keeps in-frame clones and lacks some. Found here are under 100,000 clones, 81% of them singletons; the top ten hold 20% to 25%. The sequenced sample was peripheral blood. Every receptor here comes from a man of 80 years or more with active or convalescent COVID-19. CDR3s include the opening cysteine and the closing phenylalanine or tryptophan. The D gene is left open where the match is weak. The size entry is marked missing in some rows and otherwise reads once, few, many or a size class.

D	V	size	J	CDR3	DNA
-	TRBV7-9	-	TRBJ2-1	CASTPVALGHNEQFF	TGTGCCAGCACCCCGGTGGCCCTAGGCCACAATGAGCAGTTCTTC
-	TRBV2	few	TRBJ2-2	CASRSEVSSGELFF	TGTGCCAGCAGGTCGGAGGTTAGCAGCGGGGAGCTGTTTTTT
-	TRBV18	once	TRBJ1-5	CASSPDGGNQPQHF	TGTGCCAGCTCTCCAGACGGGGGCAATCAGCCCCAGCATTTT
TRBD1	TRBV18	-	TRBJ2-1	CASSPNPGGAGRNEQFF	TGTGCCAGCTCACCTAATCCAGGGGGCGCAGGGCGCAATGAGCAGTTCTTC
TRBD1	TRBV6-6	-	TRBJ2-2	CASRSQGSGELFF	TGTGCCAGCAGATCACAGGGGTCCGGGGAGCTGTTTTTT
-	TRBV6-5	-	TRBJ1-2	CASSYQAGSSYGYTF	TGTGCCAGCAGTTACCAAGCAGGGTCATCCTATGGCTACACCTTC
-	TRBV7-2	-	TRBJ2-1	CASSLRWREGEQFF	TGTGCCAGCAGCTTAAGGTGGAGGGAAGGAGAGCAGTTCTTC
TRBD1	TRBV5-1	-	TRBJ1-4	CASSPSGTGASLEKLFF	TGCGCCAGCAGCCCGTCCGGGACAGGGGCCTCCCTAGAAAAACTGTTTTTT
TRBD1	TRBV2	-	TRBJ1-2	CASRRTGVFGYTF	TGTGCCAGCAGACGGACAGGGGTATTCGGCTACACCTTC
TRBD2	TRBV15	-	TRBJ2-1	CATSRAGSGVLTYNEQFF	TGTGCCACCAGCAGAGCGGGTAGCGGGGTCCTCACCTACAATGAGCAGTTCTTC
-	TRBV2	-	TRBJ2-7	CASSDPGQISYEQYF	TGTGCCAGCAGTGATCCGGGACAAATTTCGTACGAGCAGTACTTC
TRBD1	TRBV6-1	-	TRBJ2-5	CASSEGTGLVETQYF	TGTGCCAGCAGTGAAGGGACAGGGTTGGTGGAGACCCAGTACTTC
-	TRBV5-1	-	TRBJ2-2	CASSEPGGELFF	TGCGCCAGCAGCGAGCCAGGCGGGGAGCTGTTTTTT
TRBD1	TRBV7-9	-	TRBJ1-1	CASSLGPTGGNTEAFF	TGTGCCAGCAGCTTAGGTCCGACAGGGGGGAACACTGAAGCTTTCTTT
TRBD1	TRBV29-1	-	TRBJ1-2	CSVATGPGGYTF	TGCAGCGTTGCGACAGGGCCCGGGGGCTACACCTTC
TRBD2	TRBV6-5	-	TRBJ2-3	CASSREAGGQDTQYF	TGTGCCAGCAGTCGAGAAGCGGGGGGGCAAGATACGCAGTATTTT
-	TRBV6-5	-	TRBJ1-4	CASMEGEKLFF	TGTGCCAGCATGGAGGGGGAAAAACTGTTTTTT
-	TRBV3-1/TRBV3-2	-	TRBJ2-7	CASSQALTVREQYF	TGTGCCAGCAGCCAAGCCCTAACCGTCCGCGAGCAGTACTTC
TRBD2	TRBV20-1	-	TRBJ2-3	CSASPGLAGHTDTQYF	TGCAGTGCTAGTCCGGGACTAGCGGGACACACAGATACGCAGTATTTT
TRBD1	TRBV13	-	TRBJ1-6	CASSLQGALGNSPLHF	TGTGCCAGCAGCTTACAGGGGGCACTGGGGAATTCACCCCTCCACTTT
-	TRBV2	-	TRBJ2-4	CASTNLGGAENIQYF	TGTGCCAGCACCAATCTCGGTGGAGCTGAAAACATTCAGTACTTC
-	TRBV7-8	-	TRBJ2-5	CASSQNSGFETQYF	TGTGCCAGCAGCCAGAATAGCGGTTTTGAGACCCAGTACTTC
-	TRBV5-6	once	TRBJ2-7	CASSLVGAEYEQYF	TGTGCCAGCAGCTTGGTGGGGGCAGAGTACGAGCAGTACTTC
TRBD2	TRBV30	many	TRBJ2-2	CAWSGLAGASTGELFF	TGTGCCTGGAGTGGGCTAGCGGGGGCGAGCACCGGGGAGCTGTTTTTT
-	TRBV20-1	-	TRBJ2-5	CSARDRGTQYF	TGCAGTGCTAGAGATAGGGGGACCCAGTACTTC
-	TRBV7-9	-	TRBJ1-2	CASSLWFRPREDYGYTF	TGTGCCAGCAGCTTGTGGTTCCGCCCCAGGGAGGACTATGGCTACACCTTC
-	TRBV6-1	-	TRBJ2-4	CASSEGQGIAKNIQYF	TGTGCCAGCAGTGAAGGTCAGGGGATAGCCAAAAACATTCAGTACTTC
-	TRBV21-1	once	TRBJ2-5	CASSNSSGVQETQYF	TGTGCCAGCAGCAATAGTTCTGGAGTCCAAGAGACCCAGTACTTC
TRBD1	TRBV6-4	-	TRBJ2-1	CASSVNRGDEQFF	TGTGCCAGCAGCGTAAACAGGGGCGATGAGCAGTTCTTC
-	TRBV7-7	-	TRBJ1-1	CASSPRDIYSEAFF	TGTGCTAGCAGCCCTAGGGACATTTATAGTGAAGCTTTCTTT
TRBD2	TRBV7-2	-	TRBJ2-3	CASNQGLAGGADTQYF	TGTGCCAGCAACCAGGGACTAGCGGGGGGGGCGGATACGCAGTATTTT
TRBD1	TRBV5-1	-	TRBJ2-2	CASSPDRVNTGELFF	TGCGCCAGCAGCCCGGACAGGGTGAACACCGGGGAGCTGTTTTTT
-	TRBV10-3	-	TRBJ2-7	CALRTSGQNYEQYF	TGTGCCCTCCGTACCTCTGGACAGAACTACGAGCAGTACTTC
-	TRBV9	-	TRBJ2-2	CASSVLSMSLANTGELFF	TGTGCCAGCAGCGTATTGTCGATGAGTCTGGCGAACACCGGGGAGCTGTTTTTT
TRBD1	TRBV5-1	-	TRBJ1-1	CASSWDRGNTEAFF	TGCGCCAGCAGCTGGGACAGGGGGAACACTGAAGCTTTCTTT
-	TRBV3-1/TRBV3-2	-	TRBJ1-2	CASSQVGGLYGYTF	TGTGCCAGCAGCCAAGTTGGAGGCCTCTATGGCTACACCTTC
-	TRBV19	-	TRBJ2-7	CASSPAPGWEQYF	TGTGCCAGTAGTCCCGCCCCAGGGTGGGAGCAGTACTTC
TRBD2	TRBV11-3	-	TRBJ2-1	CASSLDSGGAGNEQFF	TGTGCCAGCAGCTTAGATAGCGGGGGGGCCGGGAATGAGCAGTTCTTC
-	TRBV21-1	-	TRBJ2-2	CASSKVRGIAGELFF	TGTGCCAGCAGCAAAGTAAGAGGGATCGCCGGGGAGCTGTTTTTT
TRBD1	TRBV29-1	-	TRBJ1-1	CSVGQMNTEAFF	TGCAGCGTGGGACAGATGAACACTGAAGCTTTCTTT
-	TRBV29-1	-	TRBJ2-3	CSVEALGTLLSTDTQYF	TGCAGCGTTGAAGCTCTCGGGACACTACTTAGCACAGATACGCAGTATTTT